This TCR beta chain emerged from a study of beta chain features in type 1 diabetes. Notes on the study in general: Shortening of TCRB CDR3s, moderate but significant, appeared in all four CD4+ subsets of Type 1 diabetes patients. When VDJ junctions were examined, type 1 diabetes patients showed fewer insertions and more deletions.

Every participating donor gave one draw, a heparinised blood sample averaging around 0.11 L. Germline CDR1 DFQATT, CDR2 SNEGSKA (reference sequence). The CDR3 extends over 11 amino acids. V lost 6 bases and J lost 0, with 6 bases in between. This clone was picked up a small number of times. Its antigen remains unidentified. The sample holds other DNA sequences that translate to the same CDR3. The sequenced template was cDNA made from the entire isolated RNA. Repertoires were generated with immunoSEQ multiplex PCR, while TCRdb's copy carries only in-frame clones and drops some. The data hold roughly 730,000 clones, with around an eighth observed a single time.

Sequenced input: naive CD4+ T cells from blood. The V and J genes are TRBV20-1 and TRBJ2-7; D gene ambiguous. This TCR derives from a man younger than 30 with type 1 diabetes. CDR3 sequence (DNA): TGCAGTGCCCAAAACTCCTACGAGCAGTACTTC. Translation gives CSAQNSYEQYF.